Below, 20 T cell receptor beta chains from the same sample are listed, as sequenced in a study of T cell clonotyping in hematopoietic cell transplantation. Noted time point: recipient sample about 28 days before transplant, after cytoreduction. The protocol was immunoSEQ multiplex PCR, while the TCRdb copy is restricted to in-frame clones and leaves out a portion. The sample holds over 45,000 clones; 80% to 90% are singletons and the top ten take around 5.5%. The specimen comprised peripheral blood mononuclear cells, sampled before stem cell transplant. These receptors all stem from a man aged 55 to 70 with biphenotypic leukemia. Some clones in this sample may be carry-over from other donors' samples.

The V call is TRBV7-2, the J call TRBJ1-2, with TRBD1 matching over 7 bases. Unmatched junction bases numbered 5, after V lost 5 bases and J lost 8 bases. Germline assignment: CDR1 SGHTA and CDR2 FQGNSA. This CDR3 has 12 residues. This CDR3 reads CASSRDSGGYTF. The CDR3 DNA follows: TGTGCCAGCAGCCGGGACAGCGGGGGCTACACCTTC.

In DNA, the CDR3 is TGTGCCAGCATGCAGGGGGGTACCGGGGAGCTGTTTTTT. Residues: CASMQGGTGELFF. The rearrangement joins TRBV2 to TRBJ2-2; a possible D gene is TRBD1 (7 bases). The germline V gene has CDR1 SNHLY and CDR2 FYNNEI. V gave up 7 bases and J gave up 5 bases, with 11 bases separating them. The CDR3 is 13 residues long. Together with reference TRBV2 and TRBJ2-2, the CDR3 gives the full variable domain: EPEVTQTPSHQVTQMGQEVILRCVPISNHLYFYWYRQILGQKVEFLVSFYNNEISEKSEIFDDQFSVERPDGSNFTLKIRSTKLEDSAMYFCASMQGGTGELFFGEGSRLTVL.

V is TRBV11-3 and J is TRBJ2-7; D might be TRBD1 (5 bases). V lost 1 base and J lost 4, with 11 bases in between. The CDR3 consists of 14 residues. Germline lookup yields CDR1 SGHNT and CDR2 YENEEA. DNA of the CDR3: TGTGCCAGCAGCTTAGCCAGGACACCTTACGAGCAGTACTTC. Its protein product is CASSLARTPYEQYF.

J is TRBJ2-7 and V is TRBV9; 7 nucleotides line up with TRBD1. Trimming at V came to 0 bases and at J to 3 bases, leaving 9 bases not matched to a gene. The V gene's germline CDR1 is SGDLS and CDR2 YYNGEE. The CDR3 totals 16 residues. The CDR3 here is CASSVGTGPENYEQYF. For the CDR3, the DNA is TGTGCCAGCAGCGTAGGGACAGGTCCAGAGAACTACGAGCAGTACTTC.

The chain couples TRBV2 to TRBJ1-3; 9 bases line up with TRBD1. V was pared by 5 bases and J by 4 bases, with 3 bases of the junction left unmatched. The CDR3 runs to 14 residues. Per germline, CDR1 SNHLY and CDR2 FYNNEI. In DNA, the CDR3 is TGTGCCAGCAGTCCCGGGACAGGGGGAAACACCATATATTTT. Its translation: CASSPGTGGNTIYF.

The chain joins TRBV5-1 to TRBJ2-3; TRBD2 agrees at 7 bases. This CDR3 has 16 residues. The V and J ends lost 0 bases and 0 bases, in that order; junction bases with no gene match: 4. CDR1 SGHRS and CDR2 YFSETQ come from the germline V gene. The CDR3 nucleotides read TGCGCCAGCAGCTTGGAGCTAGCGGCTAGCACAGATACGCAGTATTTT. Translated: CASSLELAASTDTQYF.

CDR3 sequence: CASSYSLGTGELFF. CDR3 DNA sequence: TGTGCCAGCAGTTACAGCCTCGGTACCGGGGAGCTGTTTTTT. The chain is built from TRBV6-6 and TRBJ2-2; D gene ambiguous. The CDR3 length is 14 residues. V gave up 2 bases and J gave up 5 bases, with 9 bases separating them. The germline gives CDR1 MNHNY, CDR2 SVGAGI (reference sequence).

The chain employs TRBV28 and TRBJ2-1, with D perhaps TRBD2 (5 bases). The CDR3 covers 15 residues. Germline V gives CDR1 MDHEN, CDR2 SYDVKM. Trimming left V 4 bases short and J 4 bases short, with 14 bases between. CDR3 loop: CASSSRAERYNEQFF. The CDR3 nucleotides read TGTGCCAGCAGTTCGAGGGCAGAGCGATACAATGAGCAGTTCTTC.

The rearrangement links TRBV6-1 to TRBJ2-7; D is ambiguous. V lost 6 bases, J lost 3 bases, and 18 bases lay in between. There are 15 residues in the CDR3. Germline CDR1 is MNHNS and CDR2 is SASEGT. DNA of the CDR3: TGTGCCAGCAGCCCAAGGGTCCATGGGGACTACGAGCAGTACTTC. Amino acid sequence: CASSPRVHGDYEQYF.

V gene TRBV5-1 combines with J gene TRBJ1-1; 9 bases match TRBD1. Looked up from germline, CDR1 is SGHRS and CDR2 is YFSETQ. The CDR3 has 14 residues. V lost 4 bases, J lost 3 bases, and 4 bases stayed unmatched. As DNA, the CDR3 is TGCGCCAGCAGCCGCCGGGACAGGGACACTGAAGCTTTCTTT. It specifies CASSRRDRDTEAFF.

CDR3 DNA sequence: TGTGCCAGCAGCCAGATGTCACAGCCCCAGCATTTT. Amino acids: CASSQMSQPQHF. The V call is TRBV5-4, the J call TRBJ1-5; D gene ambiguous. V gave up 4 bases and J gave up 7 bases, with 9 bases separating them. The CDR3 extends over 12 amino acids. The germline gives CDR1 SGHNT, CDR2 YYREEE (reference sequence).

V usage is TRBV29-1 and J usage is TRBJ1-1; D not resolved. Germline CDR1 SQVTM, CDR2 ANQGSEA. V was cut by 7 bases and J by 3 bases, with 9 bases left in between. This CDR3 has 11 amino acids. CDR3 coding DNA: TGCAGCGGAAGAAGGGACACTGAAGCTTTCTTT. It specifies CSGRRDTEAFF.

There are a few counts of this clone. The junction and the germline gene differ at one end; a read error may be behind it. The chain combines TRBV7-7 with TRBJ2-1, with D unresolved. Germline V CDR1 and CDR2: SSHAT, FNYEAQ (reference sequence). The CDR3 covers 13 residues. CDR3 DNA sequence: TGTGCTAGCAGCTTCGGGCCGGAGTTCGAGCAGTTCTTC. It is translated as CASSFGPEFEQFF.

This clone has only a few counts. The chain combines TRBV27 with TRBJ2-1, with D possibly being TRBD2 (7 bases). Per the germline V gene, CDR1 is MNHEY and CDR2 is SMNVEV (reference sequence). This CDR3 has 15 amino acids. Trimming took off 2 bases at V and 2 bases at J, with 10 bases between the two ends. The CDR3 nucleotides read TGTGCCAGCAGTTTACAAGGGGGGGCCTACAATGAGCAGTTCTTC. Protein sequence: CASSLQGGAYNEQFF.

CDR3: CARGTSGSRETQYF. In DNA form, the CDR3 reads TGTGCCCGAGGGACTAGCGGGAGTCGGGAGACCCAGTACTTC. The chain joins TRBV30 to TRBJ2-5, with TRBD2 matching 14 bases. The CDR3 length is 14 residues. Trimming cost V 8 bases and J 5 bases; bases outside gene matches: 7. Per germline, CDR1 GTSNPN and CDR2 SVGIG (reference sequence).

The V call is TRBV6-5, the J call TRBJ2-1, with 10 positions matching TRBD2. The CDR3 loop spans 13 amino acids. Trimming at V came to 9 bases and at J to 4 bases, leaving 3 bases not matched to a gene. CDR1 MNHEY and CDR2 SVGAGI come from the germline V gene. The CDR3 DNA is TGTGCCAGTCGGACTAGCGGATACAATGAGCAGTTCTTC. It codes for CASRTSGYNEQFF.

V usage is TRBV30 and J usage is TRBJ2-3; no firm D call. Germline V gene sequence: CDR1 GTSNPN, CDR2 SVGIG (reference sequence). Between the trimmed V and J ends, which lost 0 bases and 2 bases, there was a span of 9 bases. The CDR3 contains 14 residues. CDR3 region: CAWSVGDTTDTQYF. As DNA, the CDR3 is TGTGCCTGGAGTGTTGGGGATACCACAGATACGCAGTATTTT. Variable domain in full (rest from reference TRBV30 and TRBJ2-3): SQTIHQWPATLVQPVGSPLSLECTVEGTSNPNLYWYRQAAGRGLQLLFYSVGIGQISSEVPQNLSASRPQDRQFILSSKKLLLSDSGFYLCAWSVGDTTDTQYFGPGTRLTVL.

The V gene is TRBV19, the J gene TRBJ2-6; D not certain. V dropped 1 base and J dropped 0 bases, with 7 bases sitting between them. This CDR3 comprises 16 residues. CDR1 is LNHDA and CDR2 is SQIVND in the germline V gene (reference sequence). CDR3 coding DNA: TGTGCCAGTAGTATAGCCGACGGCTCTGGGGCCAACGTCCTGACTTTC. Its protein product is CASSIADGSGANVLTF.

V usage is TRBV2 and J usage is TRBJ1-1; no definite D call. CDR1 SNHLY and CDR2 FYNNEI come from the germline V gene. CDR3 length: 13 amino acids. With 7 bases removed from V and 0 bases from J, the gap between germline ends came to 9 bases. The chain's CDR3 is CASMEALNTEAFF. The DNA of the CDR3 is TGTGCCAGCATGGAGGCGTTGAACACTGAAGCTTTCTTT. Full variable domain (rest looked up from reference TRBV2 and TRBJ1-1): EPEVTQTPSHQVTQMGQEVILRCVPISNHLYFYWYRQILGQKVEFLVSFYNNEISEKSEIFDDQFSVERPDGSNFTLKIRSTKLEDSAMYFCASMEALNTEAFFGQGTRLTVV.

With respect to this clone: The limits of the CDR3 on the DNA are not certain, so only TCRdb's listed CDR3 is given. The chain couples TRBV6-5 to TRBJ2-3; the D call of TRBD2 is as the table states it, not checked on the DNA. The V gene's germline CDR1 is MNHEY and CDR2 SVGAGI. The CDR3 adds up to 16 amino acids, both ends counted. The chain's CDR3 is CASSSSTSGRRDTQYF.